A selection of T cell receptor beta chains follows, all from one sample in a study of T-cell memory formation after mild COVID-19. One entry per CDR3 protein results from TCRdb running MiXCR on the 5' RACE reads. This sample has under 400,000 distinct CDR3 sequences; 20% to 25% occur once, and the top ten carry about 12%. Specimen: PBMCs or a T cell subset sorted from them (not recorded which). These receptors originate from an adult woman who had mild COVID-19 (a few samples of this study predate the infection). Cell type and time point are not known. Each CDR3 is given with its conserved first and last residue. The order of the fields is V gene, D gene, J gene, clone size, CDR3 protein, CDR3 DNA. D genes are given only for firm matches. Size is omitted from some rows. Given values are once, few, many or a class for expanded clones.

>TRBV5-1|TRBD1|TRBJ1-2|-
CASSLGDRNYGYTF
TGCGCCAGCAGCTTGGGGGACAGGAACTATGGCTACACCTTC
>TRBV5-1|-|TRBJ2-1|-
CASSLVSLGASYNEQFF
TGCGCCAGCAGCTTGGTCTCTCTCGGGGCCTCCTACAATGAGCAGTTCTTC
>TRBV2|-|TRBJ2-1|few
CASTEGRWAGNEQFF
TGTGCCAGCACTGAGGGCCGGTGGGCTGGCAATGAGCAGTTCTTC
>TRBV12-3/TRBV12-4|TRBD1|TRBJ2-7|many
CASSLGTGPYEQYF
TGTGCCAGCAGTTTAGGGACAGGGCCCTACGAGCAGTACTTC
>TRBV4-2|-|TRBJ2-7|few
CASREGRGSEQYF
TGTGCCAGCAGAGAAGGGAGGGGGAGCGAGCAGTACTTC
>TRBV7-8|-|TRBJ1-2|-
CASSGTLAGGYTF
TGTGCCAGCAGCGGGACCCTCGCGGGAGGCTACACCTTC
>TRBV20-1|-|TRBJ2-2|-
CSAAEGVYTGELFF
TGCAGTGCTGCTGAGGGGGTCTACACCGGGGAGCTGTTTTTT
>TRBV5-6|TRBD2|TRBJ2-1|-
CASSVTGPSLAGGRREQFF
TGTGCCAGCAGCGTGACAGGGCCCTCACTAGCGGGGGGGCGGCGTGAGCAGTTCTTC
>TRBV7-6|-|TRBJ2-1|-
CASRRSPGSYNEQFF
TGTGCCAGCAGGAGGTCGCCCGGATCCTACAATGAGCAGTTCTTC
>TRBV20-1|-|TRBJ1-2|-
CSAKPLRGYTF
TGCAGTGCCAAGCCCCTAAGAGGCTACACCTTC
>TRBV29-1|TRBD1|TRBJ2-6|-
CSVGQDSGANVLTF
TGCAGCGTGGGACAGGACTCTGGGGCCAACGTCCTGACTTTC
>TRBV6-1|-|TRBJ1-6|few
CASSEGGWDSPLHF
TGTGCCAGCAGTGAAGGGGGTTGGGATTCACCCCTCCACTTT
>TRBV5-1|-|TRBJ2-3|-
CASSLGGMAATDTQYF
TGCGCCAGCAGCTTGGGGGGGATGGCTGCAACAGATACGCAGTATTTT
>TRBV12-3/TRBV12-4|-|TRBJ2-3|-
CASRLGDTQYF
TGTGCCAGCAGGCTAGGAGATACGCAGTATTTT
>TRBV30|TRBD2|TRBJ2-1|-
CACWASGTMEQFF
TGTGCCTGTTGGGCTAGCGGGACAATGGAGCAGTTCTTC
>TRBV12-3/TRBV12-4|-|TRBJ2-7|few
CASIRGGSSYEQYF
TGTGCCAGCATCAGGGGGGGGAGCTCCTACGAGCAGTACTTC
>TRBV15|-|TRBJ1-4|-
CATSRTQGGYEKLFF
TGTGCCACCAGCAGAACACAGGGCGGATATGAAAAACTGTTTTTT
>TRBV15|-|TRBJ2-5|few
CATSSDRWMETQYF
TGTGCCACCAGCTCCGACAGGTGGATGGAGACCCAGTACTTC
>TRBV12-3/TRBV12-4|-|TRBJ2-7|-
CASSRREQYF
TGTGCCAGCAGTCGGAGGGAGCAGTACTTC
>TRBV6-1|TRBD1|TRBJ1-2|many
CASSFEQGASGYTF
TGTGCCAGCAGTTTCGAACAGGGGGCGAGCGGCTACACCTTC
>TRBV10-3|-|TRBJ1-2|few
CAISTGEANYGYTF
TGTGCCATCAGTACTGGAGAAGCTAACTATGGCTACACCTTC
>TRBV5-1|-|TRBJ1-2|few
CASSLHDSNYGYTF
TGCGCCAGCAGCTTGCACGACAGCAACTATGGCTACACCTTC